This T cell receptor beta chain comes out of a study of identical twins. Study-level points and caveats: Fewer insertions marked abundant cord blood beta clonotypes; young adult naive trended weakly, memory not at all. Invariant populations such as MAIT and iNKT cells could partly muddle zero-insertion analyses.

There were only healthy Caucasians among the donors. TCRdb reprocessed the 5' RACE reads via MiXCR and lists one record per CDR3 protein. The data hold 1.5 million or so distinct CDR3 sequences, with about 32% observed a single time. As for this clonotype: Its antigen is currently unknown.

Specimen: cord blood. This clonotype originated in a newborn girl in good health.

In DNA form, the CDR3 reads TGTGCCAGCAGCCCCAAAGCGGGGCGCTCCTACGAGCAGTACTTC. As protein: CASSPKAGRSYEQYF. J is TRBJ2-7 and V is TRBV9; 7 nucleotides line up with TRBD2. The CDR3 contains 15 residues. CDR1 SGDLS and CDR2 YYNGEE come from the germline V gene. J lost 0 bases, V lost 4 bases, and 7 bases had no gene match.